The present entry profiles one T cell receptor beta chain with its context. CDR1 is MDHEN, CDR2 SYDVKM, per germline. V lost 1 base, J lost 9 bases, and 7 bases lay in between. The CDR3 spans 12 residues. These data are taken from a study of blood T cell repertoires in COVID-19. Study summary: Acute and convalescent COVID-19 specimens originated in the United States, Italy and Spain. PBMCs, B-cell-depleted T cells, or T cells provided the cDNA or gDNA that made up the material.

In the authors' methods: Amplified reference gene primers provided the basis for estimating nucleated cell counts. Some clones are missing from TCRdb's copy, which holds only in-frame ones; the method was immunoSEQ multiplex PCR. The V and J calls and clone size are taken from that table; D and trimming were inferred from the DNA. The sample includes about 70,000 clones, approximately 90% of them seen just once. The chain is built from TRBV28 and TRBJ1-5; perhaps TRBD1 as D (5 bases). The clonotype was recovered from a human donor in a cohort sampled during active COVID-19. The material sequenced was peripheral blood. The CDR3 bases are TGTGCCAGCAGTTTATCTAGGGGGCCCCAGCATTTT. Its translation: CASSLSRGPQHF.